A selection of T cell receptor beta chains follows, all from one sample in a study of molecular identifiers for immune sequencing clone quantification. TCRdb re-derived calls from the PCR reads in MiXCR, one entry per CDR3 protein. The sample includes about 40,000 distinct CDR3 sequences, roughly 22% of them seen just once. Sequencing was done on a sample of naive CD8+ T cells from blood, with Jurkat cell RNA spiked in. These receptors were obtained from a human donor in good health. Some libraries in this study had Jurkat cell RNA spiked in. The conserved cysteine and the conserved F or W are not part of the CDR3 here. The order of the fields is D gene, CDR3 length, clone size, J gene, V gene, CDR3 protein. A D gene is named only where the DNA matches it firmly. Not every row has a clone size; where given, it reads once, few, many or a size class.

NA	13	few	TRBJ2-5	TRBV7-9	ASISGQNPVETQY
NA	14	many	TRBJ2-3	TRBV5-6	ASSSRTRVATDTQY
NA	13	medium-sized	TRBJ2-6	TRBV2	ASSAGWSGANVLT
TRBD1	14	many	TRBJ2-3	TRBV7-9	ASSSSLGTGGDTQY
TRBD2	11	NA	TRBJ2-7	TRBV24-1	ATSFGGGYEQY
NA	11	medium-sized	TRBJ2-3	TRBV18	ASSPESTDTQY
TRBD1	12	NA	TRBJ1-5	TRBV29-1	SVGDSYSNPPRH
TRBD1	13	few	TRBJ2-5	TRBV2	ASIPLDRTQETQY
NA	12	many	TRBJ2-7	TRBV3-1	ASSPGTVSYEQY
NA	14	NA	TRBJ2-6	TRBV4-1	ASSQGEPAWANVLT
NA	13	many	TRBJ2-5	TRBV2	ASSDPGLKKETQY
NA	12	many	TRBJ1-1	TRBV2	ASLLEPGGGEAF
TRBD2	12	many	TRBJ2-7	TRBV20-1	SARGETSTGEQY
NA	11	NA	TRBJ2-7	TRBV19	ASSIGNGYGQY
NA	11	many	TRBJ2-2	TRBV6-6	ASSYDNTGELF
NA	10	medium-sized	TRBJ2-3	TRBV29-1	SLRGSTDTQY
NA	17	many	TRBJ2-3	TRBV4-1	ASSQRNPPGLSTTDTQY
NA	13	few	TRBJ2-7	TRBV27	ASSLQPPADYEQY
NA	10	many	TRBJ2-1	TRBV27	ASRDPPNEQF
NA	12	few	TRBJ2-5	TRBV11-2	ASSVSVYSETQY
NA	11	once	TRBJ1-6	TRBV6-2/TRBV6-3	ASSISLYSPLH
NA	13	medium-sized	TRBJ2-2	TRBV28	ASSLLWAGTGELF
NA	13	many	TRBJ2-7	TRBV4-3	ASSQDPDAAGEQY
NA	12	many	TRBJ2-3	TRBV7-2	ASSPGTRRDTQY
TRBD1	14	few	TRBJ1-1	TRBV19	ASSMPGTGPNTEAF
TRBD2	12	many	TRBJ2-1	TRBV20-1	SASGLASGNEQF
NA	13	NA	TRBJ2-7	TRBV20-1	SARSEEDAPYEQY
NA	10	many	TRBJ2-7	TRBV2	ASSDGSYEQY
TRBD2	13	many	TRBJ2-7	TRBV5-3	ASSLETGGSYEQY
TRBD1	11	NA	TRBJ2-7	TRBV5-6	ASSSWDSYEQY
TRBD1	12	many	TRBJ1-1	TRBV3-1	ASSLGDRATEAF
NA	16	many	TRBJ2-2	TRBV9	ASSVAGRGPTNTGELF
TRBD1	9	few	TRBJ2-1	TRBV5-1	ASRQGLEQF
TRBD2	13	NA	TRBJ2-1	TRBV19	ASSISAGAVNEQF
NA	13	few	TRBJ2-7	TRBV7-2	ASTPLGGPSYEQY
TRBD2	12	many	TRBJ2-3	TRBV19	ASTHLAGADTQY
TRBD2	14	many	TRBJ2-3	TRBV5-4	ASSYKAGAPTDTQY
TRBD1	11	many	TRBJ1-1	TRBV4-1	ASSGTGGTEAF
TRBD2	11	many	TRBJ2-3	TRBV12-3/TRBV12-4	ASQAGGEDTQY
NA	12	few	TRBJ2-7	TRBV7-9	ASSLSVSSYEQY
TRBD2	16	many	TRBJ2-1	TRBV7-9	ASSSRLSGRQSYNEQF
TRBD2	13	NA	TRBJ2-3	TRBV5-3	ASSFSGASSDTQY
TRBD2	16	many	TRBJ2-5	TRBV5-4	ASSLGTSGRYFQETQY
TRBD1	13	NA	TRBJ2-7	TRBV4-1	ASSLGTGRSYEQY
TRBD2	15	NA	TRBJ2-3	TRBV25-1	ASSELEAGGSTDTQY
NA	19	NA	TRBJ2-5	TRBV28	ASRGIEAGTPIRKSQETQY
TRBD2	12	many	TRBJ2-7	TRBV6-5	ASSRAGGLYEQY
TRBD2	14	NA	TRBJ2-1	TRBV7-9	ASRGVAGSSHNAQF
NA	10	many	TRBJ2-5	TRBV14	ASSQGLETQY
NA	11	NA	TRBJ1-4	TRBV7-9	ASSLGYEEKLF
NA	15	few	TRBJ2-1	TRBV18	ASSRTDYWDSYNEQF
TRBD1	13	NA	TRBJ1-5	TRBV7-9	ASSSITGGRRPQH
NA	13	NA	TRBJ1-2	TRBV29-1	SVEDLVNRGDGYT
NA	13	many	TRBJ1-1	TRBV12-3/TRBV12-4	ASTARRGRVTEAF
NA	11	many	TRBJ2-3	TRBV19	ASNQGSTDTQY
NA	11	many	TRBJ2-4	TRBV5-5	ASSLGAQNIQY
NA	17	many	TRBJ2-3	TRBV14	ASSQVSGTWGEDTDTQY
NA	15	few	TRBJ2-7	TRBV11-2	ASSPLGEGRNSYEQY